This paragraph covers one T cell receptor (beta chain) sequence. Method: immunoSEQ multiplex PCR; TCRdb's copy keeps in-frame clones and lacks some. This table has around 33,000 clones, 82% appearing once. Time point noted: pretreatment peripheral blood. Germline CDR1 and CDR2: MNHNS and SASEGT. The CDR3 is made up of 14 amino acids. The V end was cut by 6 bases, the J end by 6 bases, with 18 bases between. This entry is derived from a study of PD-L1 blockade in urothelial cancer. Study summary: Male sex and bladder-origin urothelial cancer were recorded for about 90% of the roughly 30 patients. Study patients had been treated with 0 to 3 previous chemotherapy regimens. T cells numbered a median of roughly 150,000 in the blood samples.

Sequences were derived from PBMCs, sampled around atezolizumab (anti-PD-L1) treatment. This rearrangement joins TRBV6-1 to TRBJ2-7; D possibly corresponds to TRBD2 (5 bases). The TCR was taken from a man aged 55-75 years with urothelial cancer. CDR3: CASRDFDPTPEQYF. The CDR3, as DNA: TGTGCCAGCAGGGACTTTGACCCTACGCCCGAGCAGTACTTC.